This T cell receptor beta chain was captured in a study of post-analysis software for immune sequencing data. Libraries were made from TCR beta cDNA, and they carried unique molecular identifiers. From the PCR reads, TCRdb called clonotypes with MiXCR, one entry per CDR3 protein. The sample consists of 650,000 to 900,000 distinct CDR3 sequences, about 43% of them appearing once. The CDR3 spans 13 residues. The germline CDR1 and CDR2 sequences are ENHRY and SYGVKD. After removal of 5 bases from V and 7 bases from J, the junction contained 5 bases not matched to a gene. Study conclusions and caveats: About five TRBV segments occurring more often in patients than controls included TRBV5-6, TRBV5-1 and TRBV20-1. Multiple sclerosis was associated with a significant reduction in normalized Chao1 diversity relative to controls.

Regarding this clonotype: Its antigen is not identified.

The material sequenced was blood. The TCR comes from a girl aged 5-17 years with multiple sclerosis. The rearrangement links TRBV10-3 to TRBJ1-2; TRBD1 matches 9 bases. As DNA, the CDR3 is TGTGCCATCAGTAACCGGACAGGGGCTGGCTACACCTTC. It yields the protein CAISNRTGAGYTF.